This TCR beta chain appears in the sequencing data of a study of cytotoxic CD8 clonotypes in ibrutinib-treated CLL. V lost 1 base, J lost 1 base, and 5 bases lay in between. The CDR3 sequence is 13 residues long. From germline, CDR1 is SEHNR and CDR2 FQNEAQ (reference sequence). Depth targeted 1 in 200,000 to 1 in 1 million T cells, averaging about 9.2x coverage per clonotype. Data came from immunoSEQ multiplex PCR; TCRdb stores just in-frame clones and leaves some out. The sample lists 9,500 to 15,000 clones, under 80% seen once, with 25% in the top ten. Sequences were derived from PBMCs, sampled before ibrutinib treatment. The gene calls are TRBV7-9 and TRBJ2-7, with D unresolved. This receptor was identified in a human donor with chronic lymphocytic leukemia. Here the CDR3 DNA reads TGTGCCAGCAGCTTAGTTTGGTCCTACGAGCAGTACTTC. Protein product: CASSLVWSYEQYF. Supplemented by reference TRBV7-9 and TRBJ2-7, the full variable domain reads DTGVSQNPRHKITKRGQNVTFRCDPISEHNRLYWYRQTLGQGPEFLTYFQNEAQLEKSRLLSDRFSAERPKGSFSTLEIQRTEQGDSAMYLCASSLVWSYEQYFGPGTRLTVT.